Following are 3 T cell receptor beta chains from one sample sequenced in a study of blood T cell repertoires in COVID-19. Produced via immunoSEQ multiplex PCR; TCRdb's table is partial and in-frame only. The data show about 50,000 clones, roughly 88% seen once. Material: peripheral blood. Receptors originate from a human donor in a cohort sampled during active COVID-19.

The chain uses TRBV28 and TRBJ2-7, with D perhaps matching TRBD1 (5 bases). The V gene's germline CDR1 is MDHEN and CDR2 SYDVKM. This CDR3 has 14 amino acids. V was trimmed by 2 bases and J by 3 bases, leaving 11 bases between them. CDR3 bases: TGTGCCAGCAGTTTAATAGGACACAACTACGAGCAGTACTTC. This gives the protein CASSLIGHNYEQYF.

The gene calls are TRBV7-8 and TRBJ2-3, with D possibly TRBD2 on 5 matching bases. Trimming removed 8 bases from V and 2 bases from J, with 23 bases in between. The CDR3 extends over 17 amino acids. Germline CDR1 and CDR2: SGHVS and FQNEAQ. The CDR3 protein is CASRLPNVGSYTDTQYF. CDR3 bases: TGTGCCAGCCGGCTCCCCAATGTGGGGAGCTACACAGATACGCAGTATTTT.

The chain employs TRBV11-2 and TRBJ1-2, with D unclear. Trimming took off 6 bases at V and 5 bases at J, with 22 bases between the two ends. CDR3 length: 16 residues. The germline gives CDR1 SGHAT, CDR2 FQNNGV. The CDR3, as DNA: TGTGCCAGCAGGCCTCTTAGGGAGCGAAAAGTTTATGGCTACACCTTC. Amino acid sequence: CASRPLRERKVYGYTF.